A selection of T cell receptor beta chains follows, all from one sample in a study of T cell repertoires in cytomegalovirus infection. TCRdb itself ran the reads through MiXCR, one entry per CDR3 protein. The sample yields some 700,000 distinct CDR3 sequences, roughly 30% seen once. These receptors' targets are unknown. The sample was cultured PBMCs, taken from culture after CMV antigen stimulation. The receptors shown here come from a human donor in good health (CMV status not recorded). Some clones in this sample may be carry-over from other donors' samples. Each CDR3 is given with its conserved first and last residue. D genes are given only for firm matches. The size entry is marked missing in some rows and otherwise reads once, few, many or a size class.

clone size,V gene,J gene,D gene,CDR3 DNA,CDR3 protein
few,TRBV5-5,TRBJ1-1,NA,TGTGCCAGCAGCTTGGAGGGGGAAGAGGCTTTCTTT,CASSLEGEEAFF
NA,TRBV5-4,TRBJ2-7,TRBD1,TGTGCCAGCAGCTTTGGGACAGGGCTATCCTACGAGCAGTACTTC,CASSFGTGLSYEQYF
NA,TRBV6-2/TRBV6-3,TRBJ1-4,NA,TGTGCCAGCAGTGATGGTCGGGGAATGAATGAAAAACTGTTTTTT,CASSDGRGMNEKLFF
few,TRBV20-1,TRBJ2-2,TRBD1,TGCAGTGCTGAGGACAGGGAGAACACCGGGGAGCTGTTTTTT,CSAEDRENTGELFF
few,TRBV20-1,TRBJ1-5,TRBD1,TGCAGTGCTAGACCGACAGGGGGAAATCAGCCCCAGCATTTT,CSARPTGGNQPQHF
few,TRBV14,TRBJ2-1,NA,TGTGCCAGCAGCCAAGTAATTTGGGCAGAGCAGTTCTTC,CASSQVIWAEQFF
NA,TRBV18,TRBJ1-3,TRBD1,TGTGCCAGCTCCCCAACAGGGGACACTACTGGAAACACCATATATTTT,CASSPTGDTTGNTIYF
NA,TRBV7-9,TRBJ1-2,NA,TGTGCCAGCAGCCACACTGTGGACTATGGCTACACCTTC,CASSHTVDYGYTF
NA,TRBV25-1,TRBJ1-5,NA,TGTGCCAGCAGTCCCAGCAGGGCCAATCAGCCCCAGCATTTT,CASSPSRANQPQHF
NA,TRBV10-3,TRBJ2-3,TRBD1,TGTGCCATCAGCCCCGGGACAGGCACAGATACGCAGTATTTT,CAISPGTGTDTQYF
NA,TRBV20-1,TRBJ2-2,NA,TGCAGTGCTAGAGATCCAGCAGGGGTGGGACGAACCGGGGAGCTGTTTTTT,CSARDPAGVGRTGELFF